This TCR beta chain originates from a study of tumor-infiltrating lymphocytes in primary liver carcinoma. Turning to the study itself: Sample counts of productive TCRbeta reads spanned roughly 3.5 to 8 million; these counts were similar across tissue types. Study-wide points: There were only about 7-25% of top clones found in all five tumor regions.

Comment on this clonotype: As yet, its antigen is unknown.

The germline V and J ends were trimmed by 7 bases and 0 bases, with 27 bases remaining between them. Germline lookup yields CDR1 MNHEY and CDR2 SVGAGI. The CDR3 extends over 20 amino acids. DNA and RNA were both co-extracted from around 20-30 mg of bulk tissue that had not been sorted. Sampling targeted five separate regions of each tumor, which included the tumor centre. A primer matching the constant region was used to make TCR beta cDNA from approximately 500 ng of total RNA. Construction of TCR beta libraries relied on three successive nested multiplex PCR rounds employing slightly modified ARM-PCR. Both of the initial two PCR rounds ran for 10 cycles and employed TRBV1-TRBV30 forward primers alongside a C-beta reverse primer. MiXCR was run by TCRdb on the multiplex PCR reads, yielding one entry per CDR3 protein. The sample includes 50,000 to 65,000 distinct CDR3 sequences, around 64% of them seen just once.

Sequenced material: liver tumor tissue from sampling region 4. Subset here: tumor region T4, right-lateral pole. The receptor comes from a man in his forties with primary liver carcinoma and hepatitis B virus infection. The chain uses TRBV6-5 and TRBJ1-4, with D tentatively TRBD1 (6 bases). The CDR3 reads CASNLEDSHGALATNEKLFF. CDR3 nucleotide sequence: TGTGCCAGCAATCTTGAGGACAGTCACGGGGCCCTTGCAACTAATGAAAAACTGTTTTTT.